Below, 13 T cell receptor beta chains from the same sample are listed, as sequenced in a study of T cells in Graves' hyperthyroidism and ophthalmopathy. Template material for amplifying TCR beta CDR3 regions consisted of RNA transcripts. Carried out on the TCR CDR3, a first-round RT-PCR used the HTBI primer set. A single record per CDR3 protein comes from TCRdb applying MiXCR to the multiplex PCR reads. The sample includes around 380,000 distinct CDR3 sequences, about 14% seen only once; the top ten take about a fifth. The sequenced sample consisted of blood. The origin of the receptors is a man in his thirties or forties with Graves' hyperthyroidism that later progressed to Graves' ophthalmopathy.

In its sample, this clonotype was seen many times. This sequence joins TRBV5-1 and TRBJ1-1; no definite D call. Germline CDR1 reads SGHRS; CDR2 reads YFSETQ. The V and J ends lost 0 bases and 6 bases respectively, with 9 bases between them. The CDR3 length is 13 residues. DNA of the CDR3: TGCGCCAGCAGCTTGGTCCCTGGCGCTGAAGCTTTCTTT. This sequence encodes CASSLVPGAEAFF. The full variable domain, its missing parts supplied by reference TRBV5-1 and TRBJ1-1, is KAGVTQTPRYLIKTRGQQVTLSCSPISGHRSVSWYQQTPGQGLQFLFEYFSETQRNKGNFPGRFSGRQFSNSRSEMNVSTLELGDSALYLCASSLVPGAEAFFGQGTRLTVV.

This clonotype was counted ten times or more. CDR3 nucleotides: TGTGCCACCAGTGAGTGGACAGGTCAAAGGGGTTATTCCACAGATACGCAGTATTTT. This sequence encodes CATSEWTGQRGYSTDTQYF. The J gene is TRBJ2-3, the V gene TRBV24-1; TRBD1 matches 7 bases. This CDR3 has 19 amino acids. V lost 4 bases, J lost 2 bases, and 17 bases stayed unmatched. CDR1 KGHDR and CDR2 SFDVKD come from the germline V gene.

This clonotype was recorded at least ten times. This chain links TRBV7-9 with TRBJ1-2, with D uncertain. Germline V gene lookup returns CDR1 SEHNR and CDR2 FQNEAQ (reference sequence). V lost 1 base to trimming and J lost 2 bases, with 8 bases between them. This CDR3 has 14 residues. CDR3 coding DNA: TGTGCCAGCAGCTTAGAGGATTGGAACTATGGCTACACCTTC. It encodes CASSLEDWNYGYTF.

This clonotype has only a few counts. The DNA for the CDR3 is TGTGCCAGCAGCTCAAGTACAGGGCCGGATTCACCCCTCCACTTT. This sequence encodes CASSSSTGPDSPLHF. This chain connects TRBV7-3 to TRBJ1-6; D perhaps matches TRBD1 (6 bases). This CDR3 has 15 amino acids. Trimming took off 4 bases at V and 8 bases at J, with 15 bases between the two ends. The germline V gene has CDR1 SGHTA and CDR2 FQGTGA.

The chain links TRBV5-5 to TRBJ2-3; D gene uncertain. Germline loops: CDR1 SGHKS, CDR2 YYEKEE (reference sequence). CDR3 length equals 15 residues. V was trimmed by 2 bases and J by 0 bases, leaving 10 bases between them. The DNA of the CDR3 is TGTGCCAGCAGCTTAAGACACGTAAGCACAGATACGCAGTATTTT. Translating it yields CASSLRHVSTDTQYF. Full variable domain (remainder filled in from reference TRBV5-5 and TRBJ2-3): DAGVTQSPTHLIKTRGQQVTLRCSPISGHKSVSWYQQVLGQGPQFIFQYYEKEERGRGNFPDRFSARQFPNYSSELNVNALLLGDSALYLCASSLRHVSTDTQYFGPGTRLTVL.

This clonotype was picked up many times. The chain joins TRBV30 to TRBJ2-1; D gene unclear. The CDR3 totals 13 residues. CDR1 GTSNPN and CDR2 SVGIG come from the germline V gene (reference sequence). With 2 bases removed from V and 5 bases from J, the gap between germline ends came to 10 bases. Written as DNA, the CDR3 is TGTGCCTGGAGTCAAGGGCTTCACAATGAGCAGTTCTTC. This translates into CAWSQGLHNEQFF. Drawing the rest from reference TRBV30 and TRBJ2-1, the complete variable domain is SQTIHQWPATLVQPVGSPLSLECTVEGTSNPNLYWYRQAAGRGLQLLFYSVGIGQISSEVPQNLSASRPQDRQFILSSKKLLLSDSGFYLCAWSQGLHNEQFFGPGTRLTVL.

Worth noting for this clonotype: Since a much larger clone is just one base distant, this may be a read error. The genes are TRBV6-1 and TRBJ2-1; 14 nucleotides match TRBD2. Germline lookup yields CDR1 MNHNS and CDR2 SASEGT. The CDR3 contains 17 residues. CDR3 sequence: CASSPARLAGGRNEQSF. CDR3 nucleotide sequence: TGTGCCAGCAGTCCCGCTAGACTAGCGGGGGGGCGAAATGAGCAGTCCTTC.

This clonotype showed up many times. The CDR3 region has the DNA TGTGCCAGCAGTCTGGGACTAGGGGGGGAGACCCAGTACTTC. Protein sequence: CASSLGLGGETQYF. The chain employs TRBV12-3 or TRBV12-4 and TRBJ2-5; 8 positions match TRBD2. Germline trimming cut 5 bases from V and 5 bases from J; bases unmatched to any gene: 7. The CDR3 is 14 residues long.

The V call is TRBV7-9, the J call TRBJ2-5; TRBD2 matches 12 bases. The CDR3 covers 16 residues. CDR1 and CDR2 (germline): SEHNR, FQNEAQ (reference sequence). V shed 9 bases, J shed 5 bases, and the junction held 13 bases outside the gene matches. CDR3 DNA: TGTGCCAGTGCCCGGCTGGGACTAGCGGGTTGGGAGACCCAGTACTTC. Residues: CASARLGLAGWETQYF.

There are many counts of this clonotype. The genes are TRBV11-2 and TRBJ2-7; the match to TRBD1 covers 11 bases. This CDR3 is 15 amino acids long. Germline-derived CDR1 and CDR2 are SGHAT and FQNNGV. V lost 7 bases, J lost 3 bases, and 8 bases stayed unmatched. The CDR3 loop reads CASIRGGTGGYEQYF. The DNA of the CDR3 is TGTGCCAGCATTAGGGGCGGGACAGGGGGCTACGAGCAGTACTTC.

Only a few counts were recorded for this clonotype. The chain recombines TRBV18 with TRBJ1-4, with unresolved D. V lost 1 base and J lost 0, with 6 bases in between. Germline V gives CDR1 KGHSH, CDR2 LQKENI. This CDR3 is 15 amino acids long. CDR3 in amino acids: CASSPRATTNEKLFF. The CDR3 nucleotides read TGTGCCAGCTCACCACGCGCCACAACTAATGAAAAACTGTTTTTT.

The V and J genes are TRBV4-1 and TRBJ1-5; possibly TRBD1 for D (5 bases). The CDR3 consists of 15 residues. The V end lost 4 bases, the J end lost 6 bases, and 16 bases lay between the germline ends. Germline CDR1 is MGHRA and CDR2 is YSYEKL. CDR3 sequence (DNA): TGCGCCAGCAGCCCCGAAGCGGGGGTTGCTCAGCCCCAGCATTTT. Translating it yields CASSPEAGVAQPQHF.

Of note for this clonotype: Being one base from a much bigger clone, this may be a read error. This sequence joins TRBV12-3 or TRBV12-4 and TRBJ2-3, with 13 positions matching TRBD2. There are 15 residues in the CDR3. Trimming took 8 bases from V and 5 from J; bases not matched to a gene: 7. The CDR3 reads CASGTGLAGVDTQYF. DNA for the CDR3: TGTGCCAGCGGTACCGGACTAGCGGGGGTAGATACGCAGTATTTT.